These 20 T cell receptor beta chains originate from one sample sequenced in a study of T cells in Graves' hyperthyroidism and ophthalmopathy. Using RNA transcripts as the source, TCR beta CDR3 regions were amplified. TCR CDR3 regions were first amplified by RT-PCR with HTBI primers. Using its own MiXCR run on the multiplex PCR reads, TCRdb lists one record per CDR3 protein. The table shows roughly 130,000 distinct CDR3 sequences, with more than 20% occurring only once. What was sequenced was blood. The receptors originated from a woman in her 50s with Graves' hyperthyroidism that later progressed to Graves' ophthalmopathy.

The chain combines TRBV10-1 with TRBJ2-4, with TRBD1 identical over 7 bases. Trimming took 5 bases from V and 3 from J; bases not matched to a gene: 13. The CDR3 contains 17 residues. Germline values: CDR1 WNHNN, CDR2 SYGVQD (reference sequence). CDR3 loop: CASSSTGQLTHKNIQYF. Written as DNA, the CDR3 is TGCGCCAGCAGTTCTACGGGACAGCTCACCCACAAAAACATTCAGTACTTC.

This clonotype was detected only once. This chain links TRBV12-3 or TRBV12-4 with TRBJ1-4, with D possibly matching TRBD1 (6 bases). Between the trimmed V and J ends, which lost 6 bases and 8 bases, there was a span of 19 bases. CDR3 size: 15 residues. The CDR3, as DNA: TGTGCCAGCAGCTTATGGGGGCTTTTTGCAGAAAAACTGTTTTTT. This translates into CASSLWGLFAEKLFF.

The chain joins TRBV15 to TRBJ1-2; D may be TRBD1 (6 bases). CDR1 LNHNV and CDR2 YYDKDF come from the germline V gene (reference sequence). The CDR3 contains 17 residues. With 4 bases removed from V and 8 bases from J, the gap between germline ends came to 26 bases. CDR3 in amino acids: CATSTNRAGWGLWGYTF. The CDR3 DNA reads as TGTGCCACCAGCACGAACAGGGCAGGGTGGGGACTATGGGGCTACACCTTC.

This clonotype has just a few counts. V is TRBV6-1 and J is TRBJ1-2; 8 bases fit TRBD1. This CDR3 is 14 amino acids long. Germline CDR1 reads MNHNS; CDR2 reads SASEGT. V trimming: 10 bases; J trimming: 7 bases; junction bases outside the gene matches: 14. The DNA of the CDR3 is TGTGCCACCCAACAATACAGGGGGTCGCTTGGCTACACCTTC. Its translation is CATQQYRGSLGYTF.

This clonotype was counted many times. This chain joins TRBV20-1 and TRBJ1-1, with D perhaps TRBD1 (6 bases). Germline V gene data show CDR1 as DFQATT and CDR2 as SNEGSKA (reference sequence). The V gene lost 5 bases and the J gene lost 1 base, with 8 bases spanning the gap. The CDR3 loop spans 12 amino acids. The CDR3 spells CSAPTGNTEAFF. For the CDR3, the DNA is TGCAGTGCTCCGACAGGGAACACTGAAGCTTTCTTT.

This clonotype was observed many times. The rearrangement uses TRBV5-1 and TRBJ1-1, with a weak D call TRBD1 (5 bases). Trimming stripped 4 bases from V and 1 base from J, with 17 bases between. The CDR3 totals 16 residues. Germline V CDR1 and CDR2: SGHRS, YFSETQ. Here the CDR3 reads CASSVHQGRENTEAFF. The CDR3 DNA is TGCGCCAGCAGCGTCCATCAGGGACGGGAGAACACTGAAGCTTTCTTT.

In this sample, this clonotype turned up many times. This sequence joins TRBV15 and TRBJ2-7, with 7 bases matching TRBD1. This CDR3 has 17 residues. The J segment lost 4 bases and the V segment lost 1 base, leaving 13 bases of the junction unmatched. From germline, CDR1 is LNHNV and CDR2 YYDKDF (reference sequence). DNA of the CDR3: TGTGCCACCAGCAGAGCTTTGATAGGACAGGAGAAGTACGAGCAGTACTTC. This sequence encodes CATSRALIGQEKYEQYF. The full variable domain, completed using reference TRBV15 and TRBJ2-7, is DAMVIQNPRYQVTQFGKPVTLSCSQTLNHNVMYWYQQKSSQAPKLLFHYYDKDFNNEADTPDNFQSRRPNTSFCFLDIRSPGLGDTAMYLCATSRALIGQEKYEQYFGPGTRLTVT.

The rearrangement links TRBV15 to TRBJ2-7; weak D call: TRBD1 (5 bases). Per the germline V gene, CDR1 is LNHNV and CDR2 is YYDKDF (reference sequence). Trimming took 4 bases from V and 0 from J, leaving 19 bases between them. CDR3 size: 17 residues. As DNA, the CDR3 is TGTGCCACCAGCACCTGGTACAGGCATCTCGACTCCTACGAGCAGTACTTC. Its protein product is CATSTWYRHLDSYEQYF.

There are many counts of this clonotype. The chain couples TRBV5-1 to TRBJ2-1; possible D gene TRBD2, 5 bases. The CDR3 contains 14 residues. CDR1 and CDR2 (germline): SGHRS, YFSETQ. With 5 bases removed from V and 4 bases from J, the gap between germline ends came to 13 bases. Written as DNA, the CDR3 is TGCGCCAGCAGAATGTCCCCGGGATACAATGAGCAGTTCTTC. Residues: CASRMSPGYNEQFF. Combining the CDR3 with reference TRBV5-1 and TRBJ2-1 gives the whole variable domain KAGVTQTPRYLIKTRGQQVTLSCSPISGHRSVSWYQQTPGQGLQFLFEYFSETQRNKGNFPGRFSGRQFSNSRSEMNVSTLELGDSALYLCASRMSPGYNEQFFGPGTRLTVL.

This clonotype was recorded at least ten times. This chain links TRBV5-6 with TRBJ2-3, with D possibly matching TRBD1 (5 bases). The CDR3 contains 13 residues. The germline V gene has CDR1 SGHDT and CDR2 YYEEEE. V gave up 3 bases and J gave up 4 bases, with 9 bases separating them. The CDR3 loop reads CASSYQGSDTQYF. CDR3 nucleotides: TGTGCCAGCAGCTATCAGGGTTCAGATACGCAGTATTTT.

The V and J genes are TRBV5-8 and TRBJ1-1, with 7 bases fitting TRBD1. The CDR3 runs to 13 residues. V was clipped by 6 bases and J by 1 base; unmatched bases: 3. CDR1 and CDR2 (germline): SGHTS, YDEGEE. This CDR3 reads CASTRDRNTEAFF. DNA for the CDR3: TGTGCCAGCACTCGGGACAGGAACACTGAAGCTTTCTTT.

CDR3 sequence reads: CSAAGTRNNEQFF. In DNA, the CDR3 is TGCAGTGCAGCCGGGACTAGGAACAATGAGCAGTTCTTC. V gene TRBV20-1 combines with J gene TRBJ2-1; TRBD2 aligns across 8 bases. Germline lookup yields CDR1 DFQATT and CDR2 SNEGSKA (reference sequence). This CDR3 has 13 amino acids. The junction had 6 bases not matched to a gene; V was cut back by 6 bases and J by 5 bases.

V is TRBV11-2 and J is TRBJ2-7, with D possibly being TRBD1 (5 bases). The CDR3 runs 15 residues. V was cut by 1 base and J by 5 bases, with 15 bases left in between. Per germline, CDR1 SGHAT and CDR2 FQNNGV. CDR3 residues: CASSLAAGFNDEQYF. The CDR3 DNA reads TGTGCCAGCAGCTTAGCAGCAGGGTTCAATGACGAGCAGTACTTC.

This clonotype was counted ten times or more. The chain carries TRBV28 and TRBJ1-5, with D uncertain. This CDR3 spans 12 amino acids. CDR1 and CDR2 from the germline V gene are MDHEN and SYDVKM. Between the trimmed V and J ends, which lost 7 bases and 9 bases, there was a span of 13 bases. CDR3 sequence (DNA): TGTGCCAGCACTAAATACCTGGGGCCCCAGCATTTT. It is translated as CASTKYLGPQHF.

The chain combines TRBV28 with TRBJ2-7; D is unclear. The germline V and J ends were trimmed by 5 bases and 2 bases, with 10 bases remaining between them. The germline gives CDR1 MDHEN, CDR2 SYDVKM. This CDR3 has 13 amino acids. CDR3 nucleotide sequence: TGTGCCAGCAGTCTATTGGCCACCTACGAGCAGTACTTC. Its translation is CASSLLATYEQYF.

Many counts were recorded for this clonotype. The chain carries TRBV28 and TRBJ2-5; 9 nucleotides agree with TRBD2. The V gene's germline CDR1 is MDHEN and CDR2 SYDVKM. The CDR3 runs 13 residues. V gave up 6 bases and J gave up 5 bases; unmatched junction bases: 4. CDR3 amino acids: CASRSGRRETQYF. CDR3 sequence (DNA): TGTGCCAGCAGGAGCGGGAGGCGGGAGACCCAGTACTTC.

This clonotype occurred many times. The rearrangement links TRBV7-8 to TRBJ2-7, with a weak D call TRBD1 (6 bases). Germline V gives CDR1 SGHVS, CDR2 FQNEAQ. The CDR3 loop spans 15 amino acids. Trimming left V 1 base short and J 5 bases short, with 15 bases between. The CDR3 DNA reads as TGTGCCAGCAGCTTAGAGAGGCAGGGGTCCAACGAGCAGTACTTC. This sequence encodes CASSLERQGSNEQYF.

The chain has TRBV28 and TRBJ2-1; D is uncertain. The germline gives CDR1 MDHEN, CDR2 SYDVKM. CDR3 length: 14 residues. V shed 4 bases and J shed 7 bases, with 14 bases lying between them. The CDR3 region has the DNA TGTGCCAGCAGTTCCCGCCAGGAGTTAAATGAGCAGTTCTTC. Translated: CASSSRQELNEQFF.

The table lists this clonotype with many counts. The chain recombines TRBV28 with TRBJ2-2; the D call may be TRBD1 or TRBD2 (5 bases each). The CDR3 totals 16 residues. Per the germline V gene, CDR1 is MDHEN and CDR2 is SYDVKM. With 4 bases removed from V and 4 bases from J, the gap between germline ends came to 16 bases. Here the CDR3 DNA reads TGTGCCAGCAGTTCTCCCGGGGCCTCGGGCACCGGGGAGCTGTTTTTT. Encoded protein: CASSSPGASGTGELFF.

This clonotype was observed a handful of times. The chain uses TRBV29-1 and TRBJ2-7; the D gene could be TRBD1 or TRBD2 (5 bases each). CDR1 is SQVTM and CDR2 is ANQGSEA in the germline V gene. This CDR3 is 14 amino acids long. Trimming left V 2 bases short and J 5 bases short, with 16 bases between. CDR3 bases: TGCAGCGTTGAAATCCAGGGACGCTCGGACGAGCAGTACTTC. Protein sequence: CSVEIQGRSDEQYF.